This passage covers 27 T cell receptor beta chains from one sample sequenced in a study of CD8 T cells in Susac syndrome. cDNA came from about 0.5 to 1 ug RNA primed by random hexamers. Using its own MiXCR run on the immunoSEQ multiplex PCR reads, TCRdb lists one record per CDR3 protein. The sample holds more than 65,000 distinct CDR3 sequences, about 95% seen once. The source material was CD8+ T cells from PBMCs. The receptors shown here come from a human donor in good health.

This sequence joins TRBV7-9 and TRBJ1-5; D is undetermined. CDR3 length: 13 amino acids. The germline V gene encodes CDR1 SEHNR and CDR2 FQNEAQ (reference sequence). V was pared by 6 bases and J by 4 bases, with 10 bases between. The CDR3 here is CASSPGTNQPQHF. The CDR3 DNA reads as TGTGCCAGCAGTCCGGGAACAAATCAGCCCCAGCATTTT.

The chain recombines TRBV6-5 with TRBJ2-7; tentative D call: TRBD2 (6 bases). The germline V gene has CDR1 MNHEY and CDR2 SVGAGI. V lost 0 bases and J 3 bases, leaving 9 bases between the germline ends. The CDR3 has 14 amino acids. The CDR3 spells CASSYSEGNYEQYV. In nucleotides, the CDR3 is TGTGCCAGCAGTTACTCGGAGGGCAACTACGAGCAGTACGTC.

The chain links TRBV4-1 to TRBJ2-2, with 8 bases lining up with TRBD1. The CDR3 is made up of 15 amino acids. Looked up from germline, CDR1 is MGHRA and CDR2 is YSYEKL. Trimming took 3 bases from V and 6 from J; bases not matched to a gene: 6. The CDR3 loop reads CASSQDRVTAGELFF. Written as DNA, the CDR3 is TGCGCCAGCAGCCAGGACAGGGTTACTGCCGGGGAGCTGTTTTTT.

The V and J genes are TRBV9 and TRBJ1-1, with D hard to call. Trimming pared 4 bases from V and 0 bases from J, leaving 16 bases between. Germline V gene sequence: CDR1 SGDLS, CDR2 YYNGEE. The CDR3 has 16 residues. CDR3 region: CASSPSTDLMNTEAFF. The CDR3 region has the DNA TGTGCCAGCAGCCCCTCGACGGACTTAATGAACACTGAAGCTTTCTTT. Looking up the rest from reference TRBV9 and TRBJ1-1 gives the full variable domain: DSGVTQTPKHLITATGQRVTLRCSPRSGDLSVYWYQQSLDQGLQFLIQYYNGEERAKGNILERFSAQQFPDLHSELNLSSLELGDSALYFCASSPSTDLMNTEAFFGQGTRLTVV.

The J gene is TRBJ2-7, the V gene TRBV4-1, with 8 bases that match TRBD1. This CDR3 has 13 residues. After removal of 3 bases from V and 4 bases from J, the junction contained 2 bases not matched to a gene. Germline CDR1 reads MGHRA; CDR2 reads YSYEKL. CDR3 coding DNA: TGCGCCAGCAGCCAGACAGGGGAGTACGAGCAGTACTTC. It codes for CASSQTGEYEQYF.

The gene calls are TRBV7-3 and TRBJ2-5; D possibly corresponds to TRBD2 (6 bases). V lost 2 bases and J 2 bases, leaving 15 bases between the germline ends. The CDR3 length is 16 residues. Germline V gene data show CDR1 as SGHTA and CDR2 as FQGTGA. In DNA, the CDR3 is TGTGCCAGCAGCTTAGGGGCAGGGAGGATGCAAGAGACCCAGTACTTC. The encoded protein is CASSLGAGRMQETQYF.

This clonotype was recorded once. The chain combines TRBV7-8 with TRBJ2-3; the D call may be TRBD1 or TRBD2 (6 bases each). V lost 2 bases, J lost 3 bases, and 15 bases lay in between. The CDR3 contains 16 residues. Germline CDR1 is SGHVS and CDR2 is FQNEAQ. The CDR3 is CASSLTDSGLTDTQYF. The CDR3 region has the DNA TGTGCCAGCAGCTTAACGGACAGCGGGCTTACAGATACGCAGTATTTT.

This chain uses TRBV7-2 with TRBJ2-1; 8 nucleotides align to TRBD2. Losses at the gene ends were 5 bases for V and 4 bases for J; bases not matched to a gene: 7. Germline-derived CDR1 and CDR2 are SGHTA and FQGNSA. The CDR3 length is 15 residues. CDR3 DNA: TGTGCCAGCAGCCCCGGGGCGGGGGGTTACAATGAGCAGTTCTTC. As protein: CASSPGAGGYNEQFF.

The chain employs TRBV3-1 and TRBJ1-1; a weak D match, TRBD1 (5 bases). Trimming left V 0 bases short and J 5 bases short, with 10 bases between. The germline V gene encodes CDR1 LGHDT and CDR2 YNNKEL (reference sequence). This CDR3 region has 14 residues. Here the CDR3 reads CASSQDDSYTEAFF. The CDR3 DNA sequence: TGTGCCAGCAGCCAAGATGACAGCTATACTGAAGCTTTCTTT.

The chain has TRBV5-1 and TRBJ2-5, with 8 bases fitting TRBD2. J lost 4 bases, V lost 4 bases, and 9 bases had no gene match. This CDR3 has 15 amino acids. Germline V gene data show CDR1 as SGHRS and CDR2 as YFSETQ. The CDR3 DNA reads TGCGCCAGCAGCGTAGGGACTAGTCCAACAGAGACCCAGTACTTC. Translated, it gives CASSVGTSPTETQYF.

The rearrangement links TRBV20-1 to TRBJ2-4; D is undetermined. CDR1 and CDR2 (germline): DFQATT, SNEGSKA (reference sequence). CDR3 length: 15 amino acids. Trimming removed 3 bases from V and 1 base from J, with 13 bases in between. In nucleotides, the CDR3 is TGCAGTGCTAGCGGGCCCTCCGGGGCCAAAAACATTCAGTACTTC. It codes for CSASGPSGAKNIQYF.

The CDR3 nucleotides are TGTGCCAGCTCCTCGGGGAGCACAGATACGCAGTATTTT. It is translated as CASSSGSTDTQYF. The chain links TRBV18 to TRBJ2-3; maybe TRBD2 (5 bases). This CDR3 region has 13 residues. Trimming stripped 6 bases from V and 0 bases from J, with 7 bases between. Germline V lookup: CDR1 KGHSH, CDR2 LQKENI.

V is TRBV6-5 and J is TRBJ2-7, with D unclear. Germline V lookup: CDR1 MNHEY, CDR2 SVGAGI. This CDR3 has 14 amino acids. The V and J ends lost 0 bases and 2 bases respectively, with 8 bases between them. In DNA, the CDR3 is TGTGCCAGCAGTTACTCAGGTCCCACCTACGAGCAGTACTTC. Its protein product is CASSYSGPTYEQYF.

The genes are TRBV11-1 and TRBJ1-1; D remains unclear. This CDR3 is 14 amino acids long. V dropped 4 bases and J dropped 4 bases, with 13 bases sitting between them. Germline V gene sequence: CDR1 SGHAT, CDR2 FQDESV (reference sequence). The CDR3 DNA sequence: TGTGCCAGCAGCTCCCCTGATCAAGGCACTGAAGCTTTCTTT. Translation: CASSSPDQGTEAFF. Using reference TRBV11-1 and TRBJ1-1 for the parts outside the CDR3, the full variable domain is EAEVAQSPRYKITEKSQAVAFWCDPISGHATLYWYRQILGQGPELLVQFQDESVVDDSQLPKDRFSAERLKGVDSTLKIQPAELGDSAMYLCASSSPDQGTEAFFGQGTRLTVV.

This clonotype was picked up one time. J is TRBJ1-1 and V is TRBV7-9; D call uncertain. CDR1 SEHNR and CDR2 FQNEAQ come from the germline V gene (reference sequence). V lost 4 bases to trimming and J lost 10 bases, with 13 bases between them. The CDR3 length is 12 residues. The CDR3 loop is CASSSWPGGAFF. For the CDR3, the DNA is TGTGCCAGCAGCTCCTGGCCGGGAGGAGCTTTCTTT.

The CDR3 nucleotides read TGTGCCAGTAGTGAACTAGCGGGGTTCACAGATACGCAGTATTTT. Amino acid sequence: CASSELAGFTDTQYF. The V and J genes are TRBV19 and TRBJ2-3, with 10 bases lining up with TRBD2. Trimming cost V 5 bases and J 2 bases; bases outside gene matches: 4. Germline-derived CDR1 and CDR2 are LNHDA and SQIVND (reference sequence). The CDR3 consists of 15 residues.

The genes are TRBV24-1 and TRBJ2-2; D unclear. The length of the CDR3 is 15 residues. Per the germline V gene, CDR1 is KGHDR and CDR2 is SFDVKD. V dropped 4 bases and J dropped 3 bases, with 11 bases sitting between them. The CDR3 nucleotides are TGTGCCACCAGTGAGGCTGAACTGTACACCGGGGAGCTGTTTTTT. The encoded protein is CATSEAELYTGELFF.

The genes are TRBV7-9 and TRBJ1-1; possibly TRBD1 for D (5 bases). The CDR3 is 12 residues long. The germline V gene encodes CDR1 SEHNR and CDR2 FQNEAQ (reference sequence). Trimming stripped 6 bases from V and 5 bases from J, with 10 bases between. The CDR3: CASRPGHTEAFF. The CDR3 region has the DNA TGTGCCAGCAGACCGGGGCATACTGAAGCTTTCTTT.

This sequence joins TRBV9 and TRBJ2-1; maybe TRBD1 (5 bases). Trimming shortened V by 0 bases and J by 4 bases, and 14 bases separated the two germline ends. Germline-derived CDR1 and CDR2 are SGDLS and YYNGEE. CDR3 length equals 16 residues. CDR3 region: CASSVGETVDYNEQFF. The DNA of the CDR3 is TGTGCCAGCAGCGTAGGTGAGACAGTTGATTACAATGAGCAGTTCTTC.

The CDR3 DNA follows: TGTGCCAGCAGCCACGGGGGGGCTAACACTGAAGCTTTCTTT. This gives the protein CASSHGGANTEAFF. The chain is built from TRBV7-9 and TRBJ1-1, with TRBD1 as a possible D gene (6 bases). V was shortened by 5 bases and J by 2 bases, with 12 bases between the two germline ends. Germline assignment: CDR1 SEHNR and CDR2 FQNEAQ (reference sequence). The CDR3 loop spans 14 amino acids.

The CDR3 loop is CASSITGTSGNEQFF. CDR3 nucleotide sequence: TGTGCCAGTAGTATTACAGGGACCTCGGGGAATGAGCAGTTCTTC. The chain has TRBV19 and TRBJ2-1; TRBD1 might be the D (6 bases). CDR3 size: 15 residues. V gave up 3 bases and J gave up 7 bases, with 16 bases separating them. Per the germline V gene, CDR1 is LNHDA and CDR2 is SQIVND (reference sequence).

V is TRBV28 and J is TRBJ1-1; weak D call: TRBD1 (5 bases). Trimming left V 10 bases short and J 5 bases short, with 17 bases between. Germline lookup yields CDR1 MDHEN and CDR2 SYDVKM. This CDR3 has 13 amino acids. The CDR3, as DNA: TGTGCCAACCAGGAGGGGCCGGGGACTGAAGCTTTCTTT. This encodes CANQEGPGTEAFF.

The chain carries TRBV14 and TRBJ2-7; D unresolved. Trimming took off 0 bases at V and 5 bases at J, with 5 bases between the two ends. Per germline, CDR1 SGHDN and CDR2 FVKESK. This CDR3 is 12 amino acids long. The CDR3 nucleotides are TGTGCCAGCAGCCAAGATTTCGACGAGCAGTACTTC. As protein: CASSQDFDEQYF.

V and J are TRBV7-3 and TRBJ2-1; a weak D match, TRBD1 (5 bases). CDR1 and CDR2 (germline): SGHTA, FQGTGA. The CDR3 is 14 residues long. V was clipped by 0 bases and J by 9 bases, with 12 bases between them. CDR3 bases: TGTGCCAGCAGCTTAACGGGGCAGGGTAGTGAGCAGTTCTTC. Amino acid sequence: CASSLTGQGSEQFF.

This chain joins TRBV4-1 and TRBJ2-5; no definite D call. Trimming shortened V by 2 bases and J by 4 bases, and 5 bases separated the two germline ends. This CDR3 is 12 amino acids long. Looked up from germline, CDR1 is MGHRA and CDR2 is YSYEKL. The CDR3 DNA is TGCGCCAGCAGCCAAAAAGGAGAGACCCAGTACTTC. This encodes CASSQKGETQYF.

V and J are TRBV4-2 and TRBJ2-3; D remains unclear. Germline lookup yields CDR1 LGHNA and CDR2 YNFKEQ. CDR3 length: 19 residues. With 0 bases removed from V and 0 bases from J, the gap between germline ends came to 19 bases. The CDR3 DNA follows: TGTGCCAGCAGCCAAGATATCCCACTTACCGCGTCTAGCACAGATACGCAGTATTTT. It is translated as CASSQDIPLTASSTDTQYF.

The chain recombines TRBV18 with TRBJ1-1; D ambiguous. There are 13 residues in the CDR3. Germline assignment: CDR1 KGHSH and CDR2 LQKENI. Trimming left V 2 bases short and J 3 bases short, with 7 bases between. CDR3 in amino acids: CASSPGTHTEAFF. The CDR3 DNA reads TGTGCCAGCTCACCAGGCACGCACACTGAAGCTTTCTTT. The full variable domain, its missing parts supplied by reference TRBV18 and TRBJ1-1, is NAGVMQNPRHLVRRRGQEARLRCSPMKGHSHVYWYRQLPEEGLKFMVYLQKENIIDESGMPKERFSAEFPKEGPSILRIQQVVRGDSAAYFCASSPGTHTEAFFGQGTRLTVV.